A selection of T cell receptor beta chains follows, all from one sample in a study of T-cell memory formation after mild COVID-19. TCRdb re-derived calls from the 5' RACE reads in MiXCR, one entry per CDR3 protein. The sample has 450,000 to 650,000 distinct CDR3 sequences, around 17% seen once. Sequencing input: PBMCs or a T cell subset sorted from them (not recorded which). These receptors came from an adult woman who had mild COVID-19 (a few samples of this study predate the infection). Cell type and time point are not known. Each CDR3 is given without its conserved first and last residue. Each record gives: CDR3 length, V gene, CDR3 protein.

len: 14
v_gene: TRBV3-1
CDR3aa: ASSQDEGHNTGELF

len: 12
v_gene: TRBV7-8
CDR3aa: ASSPQQGNYGYT

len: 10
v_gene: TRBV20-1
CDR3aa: SVSRGTDTQY

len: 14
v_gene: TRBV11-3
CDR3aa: ASSPVDWYGVYEQY

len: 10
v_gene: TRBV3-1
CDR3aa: ASSQAGHGYT

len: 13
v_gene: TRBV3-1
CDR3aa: ASSQGTVRGSPLH

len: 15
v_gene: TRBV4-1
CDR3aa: ASSQAQTGGLQETQY

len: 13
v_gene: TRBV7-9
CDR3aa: ASSLAGGYNQPQH

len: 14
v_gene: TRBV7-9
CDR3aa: ASSLSTSGRYNEQF

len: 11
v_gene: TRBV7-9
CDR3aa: ASTPVDTDTQY

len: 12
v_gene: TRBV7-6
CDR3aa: ASSGREGAETQY

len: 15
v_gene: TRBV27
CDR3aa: ASSPRDRGAYDNEQF

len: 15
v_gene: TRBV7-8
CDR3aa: ASSSLRRLAGPYEQY

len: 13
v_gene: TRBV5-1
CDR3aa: ASSLEGTAPDTQY

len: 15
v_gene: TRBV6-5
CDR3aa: ASSTLGTSGAQETQY

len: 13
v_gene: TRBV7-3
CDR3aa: ASSRTSGREGEQF

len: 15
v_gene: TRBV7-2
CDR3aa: ASSSTGTLLSTDTQY

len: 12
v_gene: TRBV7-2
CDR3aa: ASSSYPNTDTQY

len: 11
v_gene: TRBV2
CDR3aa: ASSEAGYQPQH

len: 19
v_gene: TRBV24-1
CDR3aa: ATSDLDLWTSGRDKQETQY

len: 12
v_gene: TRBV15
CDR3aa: ATSMGRVNNEQF

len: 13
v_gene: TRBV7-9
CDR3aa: ASSTILAGMNIQY

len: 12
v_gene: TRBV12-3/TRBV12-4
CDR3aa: ASRRTANSYEQY